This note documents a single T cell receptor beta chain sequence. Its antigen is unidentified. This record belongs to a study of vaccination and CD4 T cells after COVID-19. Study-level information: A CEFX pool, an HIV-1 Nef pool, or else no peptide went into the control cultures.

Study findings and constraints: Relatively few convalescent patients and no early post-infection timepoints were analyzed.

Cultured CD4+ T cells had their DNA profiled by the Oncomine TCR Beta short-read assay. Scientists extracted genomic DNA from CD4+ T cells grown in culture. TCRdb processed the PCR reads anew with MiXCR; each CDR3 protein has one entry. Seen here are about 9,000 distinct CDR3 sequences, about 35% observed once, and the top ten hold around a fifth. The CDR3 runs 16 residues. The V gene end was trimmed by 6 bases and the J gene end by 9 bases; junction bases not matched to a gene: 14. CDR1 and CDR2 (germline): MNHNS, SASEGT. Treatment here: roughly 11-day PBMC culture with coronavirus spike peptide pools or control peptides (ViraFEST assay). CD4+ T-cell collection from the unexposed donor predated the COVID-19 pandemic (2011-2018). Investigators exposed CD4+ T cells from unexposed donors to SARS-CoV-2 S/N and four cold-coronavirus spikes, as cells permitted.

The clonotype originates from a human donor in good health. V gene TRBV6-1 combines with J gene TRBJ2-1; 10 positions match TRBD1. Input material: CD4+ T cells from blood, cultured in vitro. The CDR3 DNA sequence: TGTGCCAGCAGCCCCTCACCGGGACAGGGGACGCTTGAGCAGTTCTTC. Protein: CASSPSPGQGTLEQFF.